A single sample is the source of the 15 T cell receptor beta chains below, sequenced in a study of OX40 agonist ivuxolimab in advanced cancers. Sequencing used immunoSEQ multiplex PCR; TCRdb keeps in-frame clones, though not all of them. The sample consists of 65,000 to 95,000 clones, around 94% of them appearing once. The material sequenced was CD4+ or CD8+ T cells sorted from blood, taken in a trial of the OX40 agonist ivuxolimab. The receptors were gathered from an adult with an advanced solid tumor such as melanoma, head and neck, liver or kidney cancer.

This rearrangement joins TRBV7-9 to TRBJ1-2, with D hard to call. The length of the CDR3 is 14 residues. Germline CDR1 is SEHNR and CDR2 is FQNEAQ (reference sequence). Deletions cut 5 bases from V and 5 bases from J, with 15 bases between. The CDR3 DNA reads as TGTGCCAGCAGCCCTCGCCCGGATAGATATGGCTACACCTTC. Its protein product is CASSPRPDRYGYTF. Together with reference TRBV7-9 and TRBJ1-2, the CDR3 gives the full variable domain: DTGVSQNPRHKITKRGQNVTFRCDPISEHNRLYWYRQTLGQGPEFLTYFQNEAQLEKSRLLSDRFSAERPKGSFSTLEIQRTEQGDSAMYLCASSPRPDRYGYTFGSGTRLTVV.

The genes are TRBV4-1 and TRBJ2-1, with D unresolved. The V end lost 3 bases, the J end lost 0 bases, and 12 bases lay between the germline ends. This CDR3 has 16 residues. The V gene's germline CDR1 is MGHRA and CDR2 YSYEKL. CDR3 sequence reads: CASSQIIGSSYNEQFF. The CDR3 DNA reads as TGCGCCAGCAGCCAGATAATCGGAAGCTCCTACAATGAGCAGTTCTTC.

V is TRBV7-9 and J is TRBJ2-1; 10 positions match TRBD1. This CDR3 region has 15 residues. V shed 3 bases, J shed 7 bases, and the junction held 6 bases outside the gene matches. CDR1 is SEHNR and CDR2 is FQNEAQ in the germline V gene (reference sequence). CDR3 amino acids: CASSFMLGQGNEQFF. The CDR3 DNA reads TGTGCCAGCAGCTTTATGTTGGGACAGGGGAATGAGCAGTTCTTC.

The CDR3 loop reads CASRAPSTGELFF. The CDR3, as DNA: TGTGCCAGCCGGGCCCCCAGCACCGGGGAGCTGTTTTTT. This chain connects TRBV7-8 to TRBJ2-2; D not resolved. Germline V gene sequence: CDR1 SGHVS, CDR2 FQNEAQ. Trimming took off 8 bases at V and 4 bases at J, with 11 bases between the two ends. There are 13 residues in the CDR3.

In its sample, this clone was seen once. This chain uses TRBV7-9 with TRBJ1-2; 9 bases align to TRBD1. Germline V CDR1 and CDR2: SEHNR, FQNEAQ (reference sequence). J lost 4 bases, V lost 5 bases, and 14 bases had no gene match. The CDR3 runs to 17 residues. Here the CDR3 DNA reads TGTGCCAGCAGCCTTTCCAACACAGGGGGCACGATCTATGGCTACACCTTC. The encoded protein is CASSLSNTGGTIYGYTF. Filled out from reference TRBV7-9 and TRBJ1-2, the complete variable domain reads DTGVSQNPRHKITKRGQNVTFRCDPISEHNRLYWYRQTLGQGPEFLTYFQNEAQLEKSRLLSDRFSAERPKGSFSTLEIQRTEQGDSAMYLCASSLSNTGGTIYGYTFGSGTRLTVV.

The V gene is TRBV4-3, the J gene TRBJ2-7; the D call may be TRBD1 or TRBD2 (6 bases each). V gave up 1 base and J gave up 2 bases, with 9 bases separating them. This CDR3 region has 14 residues. CDR1 LGHNA and CDR2 YSLEER come from the germline V gene. In nucleotides, the CDR3 is TGCGCCAGCAGCCAAGCAAGGGGGGCCTACGAGCAGTACTTC. It translates to CASSQARGAYEQYF.

This clone has a single count. The J gene is TRBJ2-7, the V gene TRBV19, with 9 bases fitting TRBD2. This CDR3 region has 15 residues. V shed 3 bases, J shed 3 bases, and the junction held 6 bases outside the gene matches. CDR1 and CDR2 (germline): LNHDA, SQIVND (reference sequence). The CDR3 nucleotides are TGTGCCAGTAGTATGAGCCTAGCGGGGCACTACGAGCAGTACTTC. Translation: CASSMSLAGHYEQYF.

The V call is TRBV7-5, the J call TRBJ1-1; the table names TRBD1, a call not compared with the DNA. TRBV7-5 is a documented pseudogene. This CDR3 region has 12 residues. CDR3 bases: TGTGCCAGCAGCTCCGGGACACTCGAAGCTTTCTTT. It specifies CASSSGTLEAFF.

This chain links TRBV6-4 with TRBJ1-2, with D possibly TRBD1 on 5 matching bases. The CDR3 runs 17 residues. Germline loops: CDR1 MRHNA, CDR2 SNTAGT. Trimming removed 10 bases from V and 4 bases from J, with 28 bases in between. The CDR3 sequence: CATAFGCPKGTGYGYTF. Written as DNA, the CDR3 is TGTGCCACCGCGTTCGGTTGCCCGAAGGGGACTGGCTATGGCTACACCTTC.

This chain joins TRBV7-8 and TRBJ2-3; no firm D call. CDR3 length equals 12 residues. Germline CDR1 is SGHVS and CDR2 is FQNEAQ. V gave up 5 bases and J gave up 6 bases, with 9 bases separating them. This CDR3 reads CASSLYGDTQYF. As DNA, the CDR3 is TGTGCCAGCAGCCTCTATGGGGATACGCAGTATTTT.

Only a few counts were recorded for this clone. The chain combines TRBV6-4 with TRBJ2-2; 7 positions agree with TRBD1. CDR3 size: 15 residues. Germline loops: CDR1 MRHNA, CDR2 SNTAGT. V trimming: 4 bases; J trimming: 4 bases; junction bases outside the gene matches: 6. CDR3 sequence (DNA): TGTGCCAGCAGTGCCGCGACAGGGAGCACCGGGGAGCTGTTTTTT. Translating it yields CASSAATGSTGELFF.

The V and J genes are TRBV28 and TRBJ1-1; D perhaps matches TRBD1 (5 bases). The CDR3 spans 13 residues. V was trimmed by 6 bases and J by 7 bases, leaving 15 bases between them. CDR1 is MDHEN and CDR2 is SYDVKM in the germline V gene. CDR3 nucleotide sequence: TGTGCCAGCAGCCTCGACAGTGGTTATGAAGCTTTCTTT. Protein product: CASSLDSGYEAFF.

V gene TRBV28 combines with J gene TRBJ2-5; 12 bases fit TRBD1. In germline, CDR1 is MDHEN, CDR2 SYDVKM. V lost 2 bases, J lost 6 bases, and 4 bases stayed unmatched. This CDR3 has 15 amino acids. The CDR3 coding sequence is TGTGCCAGCAGTTTAGGGACAGGGGGCGTCCAGACCCAGTACTTC. Amino acid sequence: CASSLGTGGVQTQYF.

The rearrangement joins TRBV5-6 to TRBJ2-3, with D possibly being TRBD1 or TRBD2 (5 bases each). The V gene lost 4 bases and the J gene lost 2 bases, with 14 bases spanning the gap. The CDR3 consists of 15 residues. Germline CDR1 is SGHDT and CDR2 is YYEEEE. CDR3 protein: CASSRDLKITDTQYF. The CDR3 nucleotides read TGTGCCAGCAGCCGGGACCTCAAGATCACAGATACGCAGTATTTT.

This sequence joins TRBV7-9 and TRBJ2-7; D is unclear. Germline values: CDR1 SEHNR, CDR2 FQNEAQ (reference sequence). CDR3 size: 12 residues. Trimming took 5 bases from V and 5 from J, leaving 10 bases between them. DNA of the CDR3: TGTGCCAGCAGCCTTCGCACCCACGAGCAGTACTTC. This encodes CASSLRTHEQYF.